This TCR beta chain was sequenced for a study of technical replicates of blood from several donors (dated by TCRdb to about 2017). Library creation used the immunoSEQ multiplex PCR assay. Drawn from immuneACCESS, this table holds only the in-frame rearrangements with V and J called that TCRdb kept. Clones are partly lost; checked studies trace under half to an unresolved V gene and leave the rest unexplained. For this sample there are under 70,000 clones; just over 90% appear just once. The ten largest clones take up roughly 4.7% of the sample. A remark on this clone: The antigen it binds to is not known. No per-base quality is available; no much larger clone lies one base away.

Material for sequencing was PBMCs. The source of this sequence is a human donor in good health. Some clones in this sample may be carry-over from other donors' samples.

CDR3 protein: CASSPDRTANYGYTF. The DNA sequence is TGTGCCAGCTCACCTGATAGGACAGCTAACTATGGCTACACCTTC. The rearranged segments are TRBV18 and TRBJ1-2; the D gene is perhaps TRBD1, on 6 matching bases. The CDR3 runs 15 amino acids, cysteine and phenylalanine included. The read is trimmed to its CDR3 DNA, 45 bases read in frame from base 1. The junction shows trimming of 3 bases on V and 0 bases on J, plus 11 bases between the germline ends. CDR1 and CDR2, looked up from the germline V gene, are KGHSH and LQKENI.